The T cell receptor beta chain under discussion was sequenced for a study of CD8 T cells in Susac syndrome. The RNA, roughly 0.5 to 1 ug, was put through reverse transcription using random hexamers. A multiplex approach, immunoSEQ multiplex PCR, amplified TCR beta CDR3 across 54 Vbeta and 13 Jbeta. TCRdb recomputed calls from the immunoSEQ multiplex PCR reads with MiXCR, one row per CDR3 protein. Of 130,000 to 150,000 distinct CDR3 sequences in the sample, 94% were seen once. The V gene end was trimmed by 6 bases and the J gene end by 8 bases; junction bases not matched to a gene: 9. This CDR3 is 14 amino acids long. Germline V gene lookup returns CDR1 KGHDR and CDR2 SFDVKD.

The sequencing input was CD4+ T cells from PBMCs. The rearrangement uses TRBV24-1 and TRBJ2-4; TRBD2 agrees at 7 bases. The clonotype originates from a human donor in good health. CDR3: CATSSGDPGDIQYF. In DNA form, the CDR3 reads TGTGCCACCAGTAGCGGGGACCCCGGGGACATTCAGTACTTC.